This T cell receptor (beta chain) stems from a study of early T cells in non-severe SARS-CoV-2 infection. The overall study: Bulk RNA from unsorted whole blood was sequenced; chains were unpaired.

In its sample, this clonotype was seen a few times. The germline V gene has CDR1 DFQATT and CDR2 SNEGSKA (reference sequence). The CDR3 is made up of 12 amino acids. The V gene lost 3 bases and the J gene lost 5 bases, with 11 bases spanning the gap. TCRdb re-derived calls from the 5' RACE reads in MiXCR, one entry per CDR3 protein. The data hold about 39,000 distinct CDR3 sequences, with roughly 7.1% observed a single time. The sequencing input was whole blood. This clonotype originated in an adult who was a healthcare worker with PCR-confirmed SARS-CoV-2 infection or an uninfected control (not recorded which). The chain carries TRBV20-1 and TRBJ2-7; D may correspond to TRBD1 or TRBD2 (5 bases each). CDR3 in DNA: TGCAGTGCTAGTGCAGGGACGCACGAGCAGTACTTC. It translates to CSASAGTHEQYF.